This note documents a single TCR beta chain sequence. No cognate antigen has been identified for it. No quality values exist for individual bases; no much larger clone is one base distant. The method was PCR. TCRdb lists the instrument as Illumina HiSeq 4000. The TCR beta-chain CDR3 region of each patient was profiled by high-throughput sequencing. Regarding the original processing steps: A classifier to discriminate distant-metastatic papillary thyroid cancer patients was built from CDR3 differences across clinicopathological groups. Repertoire diversity was assessed with the Shannon index, and tumor-blood repertoire similarity with the Morisita-Horn index. In-frame beta chains were kept once TCRdb had trimmed the public reads at Q25 with fastp and called clones with MiXCR. In this record, the V and J calls reflect TCRdb's handling and not the investigators' own analysis. This sample lists about 13,000 clones; approximately 31% were detected once. Of the sample, around 21% is held by the ten largest clones.

This sample was included in a study of metastatic and nonmetastatic thyroid tumors (dated by TCRdb to 2019 to 2021). With regard to the full study: Repertoires from peripheral blood and from tumor or nodule tissue samples of malignant and benign thyroid patients were compared.

None of the patients had been given any treatment before thyroid surgery. Using T-cell receptor beta sequencing, the study looked back at clinical samples from patients collected from the early 2010s to the late 2010s. The research as a whole found: In both blood and tumor samples, malignant tumors were reported to have significantly higher TCR beta diversity than benign nodules.

Between the V and J ends, shortened by 5 bases and 5 bases respectively, the junction contains 10 bases. The CDR3, from cysteine to phenylalanine, totals 13 residues. Only the CDR3 DNA is retained, 39 bases long and in frame from the first base. CDR1 GTSNPN and CDR2 SVGIG were looked up in the germline V gene (reference sequence). The sequence is built from TRBV30 and TRBJ1-6; TRBD1 might be the D gene, on 5 matching bases. This clonotype originated in a female donor with papillary thyroid cancer or a benign thyroid nodule (not recorded which). Some clones in this sample may be carry-over from other donors' samples. The specimen was tumor tissue. The CDR3 protein is CAWQGIDNSPLHF. The DNA is TGTGCCTGGCAGGGTATTGATAATTCACCCCTCCACTTT.